This TCR beta chain was sequenced in a study of T-cell reconstitution after alpha-beta-depleted transplantation in children. TCRbeta library preparation incorporated unique molecular identifiers. One entry per CDR3 protein, called by TCRdb with MiXCR from the PCR reads. The sample records about 610,000 distinct CDR3 sequences, about 10% being singletons. This clonotype turned up a few times. The V and J ends lost 5 bases and 6 bases, in that order; junction bases with no gene match: 13. The CDR3 totals 16 residues. Germline CDR1 SGHTA, CDR2 FQGNSA. The sample was PBMCs from the stem cell graft donor, taken from the stem cell graft. This chain joins TRBV7-2 and TRBJ2-3, with 8 nucleotides matching TRBD2. The receptor was derived from a human donor who donated a stem cell graft to a child with acute myeloid leukemia. This chain's CDR3 is CASSVQGGTSRDTQYF. The CDR3 DNA reads as TGTGCCAGCAGCGTGCAAGGAGGGACTAGTAGGGATACGCAGTATTTT.